The rows below give T cell receptor beta chains drawn from one sample of a study of blood T cell repertoires in COVID-19. TCRdb's copy holds only in-frame clones and misses some; the assay was immunoSEQ multiplex PCR. This repertoire shows approximately 68,000 clones, around 87% found once; its top ten account for 6.6%. Sequencing used peripheral blood. The receptors originated from a man in his forties or fifties with active COVID-19. Both conserved end residues are part of each CDR3. D genes are given only for firm matches. Size is omitted from some rows. Given values are once, few, many or a class for expanded clones.

d_gene,v_gene,j_gene,abundance,CDR3nt,CDR3aa
.,TRBV9,TRBJ2-5,once,TGTGCCAGCAGCGTAGGGGCGACGGGGGTCATAGAGACCCAGTACTTC,CASSVGATGVIETQYF
.,TRBV11-2,TRBJ2-3,.,TGTGCCAGCAGCAATCCCCCCGGACTTGTCACAGATACGCAGTATTTT,CASSNPPGLVTDTQYF
TRBD1,TRBV5-6,TRBJ2-7,few,TGTGCCAGCAGCTTGGGCCCACAGGGGGCTAAGTACGAGCAGTACTTC,CASSLGPQGAKYEQYF
.,TRBV7-2,TRBJ2-3,.,TGTGCCAGCAGCTTAGGGACTTCTCAGTATTTT,CASSLGTSQYF
.,TRBV6-5,TRBJ2-7,.,TGTGCCAGCAGATCCTCCGGGTCCCTTGGGTACGAGCAGTACTTC,CASRSSGSLGYEQYF
TRBD1,TRBV5-1,TRBJ1-2,once,TGCGCCAGCAGCTTGCAGGGGGAAAACTATGGCTACACCTTC,CASSLQGENYGYTF
TRBD1,TRBV11-2,TRBJ1-4,once,TGTGCCAGCAGCCCACCGGACAGGGGGGGGAGAACGGAAAAACTGTTTTTT,CASSPPDRGGRTEKLFF
.,TRBV23-1,TRBJ1-5,.,TGCGCCAGCACCCAGGGCGAGACCAATCAGCCCCAGCATTTT,CASTQGETNQPQHF
TRBD1,TRBV5-1,TRBJ1-2,.,TGCGCCAGCAGCTTGGACAGGGGGCGCGGTGGCTACACCTTC,CASSLDRGRGGYTF
.,TRBV30,TRBJ2-7,.,TGTGCCTGGAGTCTCGGGGGATATGAGCAGTACTTC,CAWSLGGYEQYF
TRBD1,TRBV29-1,TRBJ1-1,.,TGCAGCGTTGAATTTGTACAGGGGGCGTCTGAAGCTTTCTTT,CSVEFVQGASEAFF
TRBD1,TRBV27,TRBJ1-1,.,TGTGCCAGCAGTGTGCTCGGACAGGGAGTTTTCTTT,CASSVLGQGVFF
.,TRBV5-1,TRBJ1-1,.,TGCGCCAGCAGCTTGACAGGGAACACTGAAGCTTTCTTT,CASSLTGNTEAFF
TRBD1,TRBV5-5,TRBJ1-2,.,TGTGCCAGCAGCTTCCTCCCGGACAGGGGCCGCTTGGACTATGGCTACACCTTC,CASSFLPDRGRLDYGYTF
.,TRBV28,TRBJ2-2,.,TGTGCCAGCAACCTTGGCGGGATGGGGTCCGGGGAGCTGTTTTTT,CASNLGGMGSGELFF
.,TRBV19,TRBJ1-1,.,TGTGCCAGTAGTACCCGCGACAGTATCCCCGAAGCTTTCTTT,CASSTRDSIPEAFF
TRBD2,TRBV7-9,TRBJ2-3,.,TGTGCCAGCAGCTCAACACGACGGGGGGTTGGCACAGATACGCAGTATTTT,CASSSTRRGVGTDTQYF
TRBD1,TRBV19,TRBJ1-1,.,TGTGCCAGTAGTATCCGGGACAGGGGACCTGAAGCTTTCTTT,CASSIRDRGPEAFF
TRBD1,TRBV19,TRBJ1-1,.,TGTGCCAGTATATGGACAGGGGGCGGGACTGAAGCTTTCTTT,CASIWTGGGTEAFF
.,TRBV20-1,TRBJ1-5,.,TGCAGTGCTAGTCCCGCAGGGGCTCTTCGGCCCCAGCATTTT,CSASPAGALRPQHF
TRBD1,TRBV19,TRBJ2-7,.,TGTGCCAGTAGTAACACAGGGGTGGGATATCTAAGCGAGCAGTACTTC,CASSNTGVGYLSEQYF
.,TRBV3-1/TRBV3-2,TRBJ1-1,.,TGTGCCAGCAGCCAAGCGGTCAGGGATTACACTGAAGCTTTCTTT,CASSQAVRDYTEAFF
.,TRBV2,TRBJ1-2,.,TGTGCCGGAGGGGGGGGGCCGGGCTATGGCTACACCTTC,CAGGGGPGYGYTF
.,TRBV14,TRBJ2-1,once,TGTGCCAGCAGCCAGTCCGGGACTGTATACAATGAGCAGTTCTTC,CASSQSGTVYNEQFF
.,TRBV5-5,TRBJ2-7,.,TGTGCCAGCAGCTGGACCGGGGGTTTCTACGAGCAGTACTTC,CASSWTGGFYEQYF
TRBD2,TRBV4-1,TRBJ2-3,.,TGCGCCAGCAGCCAAGAGGGAACTAGCGGGGGGTACACAGATACGCAGTATTTT,CASSQEGTSGGYTDTQYF
.,TRBV5-4,TRBJ2-7,.,TGTGCCAGCAGCTTTGGGGGCAACTCCTACGAGCAGTACTTC,CASSFGGNSYEQYF
TRBD1,TRBV7-3,TRBJ1-3,.,TGTGCCAGCAGCGTAGGGACAGGGACTGGAAACACCATATATTTT,CASSVGTGTGNTIYF
.,TRBV6-5,TRBJ1-1,.,TGTGCCAGCGCAAGAGTACCGAACACTGAAGCTTTCTTT,CASARVPNTEAFF
.,TRBV2,TRBJ2-3,once,TGTGCCAGCAGTCTACAGCGGAGCACAGATACGCAGTATTTT,CASSLQRSTDTQYF
.,TRBV12-3/TRBV12-4,TRBJ1-2,.,TGTGCCAGCAGTTTAGTCGCGCGTAGCTACACCTTC,CASSLVARSYTF
.,TRBV6-5,TRBJ1-2,once,TGTGCCAGCACTCCTTCAGGGCCCCCTAACTATGGCTACACCTTC,CASTPSGPPNYGYTF
.,TRBV7-2,TRBJ1-4,.,TGTGCCAGCAGCTTCGCCGAGACAGGCGAAAAACTGTTTTTT,CASSFAETGEKLFF
.,TRBV7-2,TRBJ2-1,.,TGTGCCAGCAGCTTTCAGATATATAATGAGCAGTTCTTC,CASSFQIYNEQFF
.,TRBV5-6,TRBJ2-4,.,TGTGCCAGTAGACTCGGGACACCTGAAAACATTCAGTACTTC,CASRLGTPENIQYF
.,TRBV5-4,TRBJ2-1,.,TGTGCCAGCAGCTGGGGCGGCGGATACAATGAGCAGTTCTTC,CASSWGGGYNEQFF
TRBD1,TRBV7-7,TRBJ1-1,.,TGTGCCAGCAGTCGAGACAGGGCCACTGAAGCTTTCTTT,CASSRDRATEAFF
.,TRBV30,TRBJ2-2,few,TGTGCCTGGAGTCAACAATCCACCGGGGAGCTGTTTTTT,CAWSQQSTGELFF
.,TRBV28,TRBJ2-7,.,TGTGCCAGCAGTCAAACTGAGGGTAGGGTTTACTACGAGCAGTACTTC,CASSQTEGRVYYEQYF
.,TRBV7-2,TRBJ2-2,.,TGTGCCAGCAGCTTACAGGGTGACGGGGAGCTGTTTTTT,CASSLQGDGELFF
.,TRBV6-6,TRBJ2-5,.,TGTGCCAGCAGTTACAGGGCGGGGTACCAAGAGACCCAGTACTTC,CASSYRAGYQETQYF
TRBD1,TRBV6-5,TRBJ1-2,.,TGTGCCAGCAGTCGCGGACAGGCCTATGGCTACACCTTC,CASSRGQAYGYTF
.,TRBV19,TRBJ1-1,.,TGTGCCAGTAGTACCCAGAGGGTGGCTGAAGCTTTCTTT,CASSTQRVAEAFF